This is a list of T cell receptor beta chains from one sample in a study of OX40 agonist ivuxolimab in advanced cancers. Only in-frame clones appear in the TCRdb table, and some are missing; sequencing was by immunoSEQ multiplex PCR. The data hold about 77,000 clones, with around 94% observed a single time. This sample comprised CD4+ or CD8+ T cells sorted from blood, obtained in a trial of the OX40 agonist ivuxolimab. The source of these receptors is an adult with an advanced solid tumor such as melanoma, head and neck, liver or kidney cancer. Both conserved end residues are part of each CDR3. Each record gives: V gene, J gene, D gene, clone size, CDR3 protein, CDR3 DNA. D genes are given only for firm matches. The size entry is marked missing in some rows and otherwise reads once, few, many or a size class.

TRBV4-1	TRBJ1-2	-	-	CASSQGPGINYGYTF	TGCGCCAGCAGCCAAGGCCCGGGAATTAACTATGGCTACACCTTC
TRBV7-9	TRBJ1-5	-	-	CASTLGQNNQPQHF	TGTGCCAGCACCCTAGGACAGAACAATCAGCCCCAGCATTTT
TRBV19	TRBJ1-5	-	-	CASSPPAGAQPQHF	TGTGCCAGTAGTCCTCCAGCAGGGGCACAGCCCCAGCATTTT
TRBV25-1	TRBJ2-3	-	-	CASSATEFWTDTQYF	TGTGCCAGCAGTGCGACTGAGTTTTGGACAGATACGCAGTATTTT
TRBV4-3	TRBJ2-7	TRBD1	-	CASSQDGTGGRGEQYF	TGCGCCAGCAGCCAAGATGGGACAGGGGGCCGGGGCGAGCAGTACTTC
TRBV10-3	TRBJ2-1	TRBD1	-	CAISWDRASYNEQFF	TGTGCCATCAGTTGGGACAGGGCCTCCTACAATGAGCAGTTCTTC
TRBV15	TRBJ2-3	-	-	CATSRGLKSSETDTQYF	TGTGCCACCAGCAGAGGTCTGAAGTCGAGTGAAACAGATACGCAGTATTTT
TRBV4-1	TRBJ2-4	-	-	CASSQDRDFGGDIQYF	TGCGCCAGCAGCCAAGATAGGGACTTTGGTGGGGACATTCAGTACTTC
TRBV11-2	TRBJ1-1	-	-	CASSRPVGTEAFF	TGTGCCAGCAGCCGCCCTGTGGGCACTGAAGCTTTCTTT
TRBV27	TRBJ1-5	-	few	CASTVSAGHQPQHF	TGTGCCAGCACGGTTTCGGCAGGACATCAGCCCCAGCATTTT
TRBV28	TRBJ2-3	-	-	CASSPYRTATDTQYF	TGTGCCAGCAGCCCCTACAGGACCGCCACAGATACGCAGTATTTT